Listed here are 25 T cell receptor beta chains from one sample, sequenced in a study of blood T cell repertoires in COVID-19. Assay used: immunoSEQ multiplex PCR; TCRdb lists only in-frame clones, some missing. Of over 70,000 clones in the sample, about 91% are singletons; the top ten hold about 7%. The sequenced sample was peripheral blood. The receptor set was obtained from a woman older than 75 with acute or convalescent COVID-19.

The chain is built from TRBV9 and TRBJ1-6, with 8 bases matching TRBD1. The CDR3 contains 15 residues. The V gene's germline CDR1 is SGDLS and CDR2 YYNGEE. V lost 0 bases, J lost 11 bases, and 7 bases stayed unmatched. CDR3 region: CASSVVGTGQTPLHF. The CDR3 coding sequence is TGTGCCAGCAGCGTAGTTGGGACAGGACAAACACCCCTCCACTTT.

The chain combines TRBV2 with TRBJ2-3, with 8 bases matching TRBD1. The length of the CDR3 is 14 residues. With 6 bases clipped from V and 1 base from J, the junction kept 3 bases outside the gene matches. The germline gives CDR1 SNHLY, CDR2 FYNNEI. CDR3 nucleotide sequence: TGTGCCAGCAGCCTGGACAGGGGCACAGATACGCAGTATTTT. The encoded protein is CASSLDRGTDTQYF.

The DNA of the CDR3 is TGTGCCAGTTTGACTCAGAACACCGGGGAGCTGTTTTTT. This sequence encodes CASLTQNTGELFF. The chain has TRBV12-3 or TRBV12-4 and TRBJ2-2; D unresolved. V lost 9 bases and J 1 base, leaving 9 bases between the germline ends. CDR3 size: 13 residues.

The J gene is TRBJ1-1, the V gene TRBV12-3 or TRBV12-4; 11 positions match TRBD1. This CDR3 has 12 residues. The ends lost 6 bases at V and 10 bases at J; junction bases unmatched: 4. The CDR3 bases are TGTGCCAGCAGCCGTGGGACAGGGGGAGCTTTCTTT. Translating it yields CASSRGTGGAFF.

The J gene is TRBJ2-7, the V gene TRBV5-1, with 7 bases that match TRBD1. Losses at the gene ends were 2 bases for V and 6 bases for J; bases not matched to a gene: 2. This CDR3 comprises 12 residues. Germline lookup yields CDR1 SGHRS and CDR2 YFSETQ. In nucleotides, the CDR3 is TGCGCCAGCAGCTTTGCAGGGGGCGAGCAGTACTTC. Amino acid sequence: CASSFAGGEQYF.

This rearrangement joins TRBV18 to TRBJ1-5, with a weak D call TRBD1 (5 bases). The V end was cut by 3 bases, the J end by 1 base, with 16 bases between. CDR3 length equals 17 residues. In germline, CDR1 is KGHSH, CDR2 LQKENI. In DNA form, the CDR3 reads TGTGCCAGCTCACCCCGTTTCAGGGATAGAAGCAATCAGCCCCAGCATTTT. Its protein product is CASSPRFRDRSNQPQHF.

The genes are TRBV27 and TRBJ1-5; D is possibly TRBD1 (6 bases). V lost 5 bases and J lost 2, with 10 bases in between. Germline V lookup: CDR1 MNHEY, CDR2 SMNVEV (reference sequence). The CDR3 is 14 residues long. CDR3 amino acids: CASSRYRGNQPQHF. In nucleotides, the CDR3 is TGTGCCAGCAGTAGATACAGGGGCAATCAGCCCCAGCATTTT.

The chain carries TRBV19 and TRBJ2-2; D ambiguous. The CDR3 is 18 residues long. The V and J ends lost 2 bases and 2 bases respectively, with 18 bases between them. Germline V CDR1 and CDR2: LNHDA, SQIVND (reference sequence). The CDR3 DNA is TGTGCCAGTAGTATACAGCGAACCCAAAGATTAAACACCGGGGAGCTGTTTTTT. As protein: CASSIQRTQRLNTGELFF. The full variable domain, in which reference TRBV19 and TRBJ2-2 provide the parts outside the CDR3, is DGGITQSPKYLFRKEGQNVTLSCEQNLNHDAMYWYRQDPGQGLRLIYYSQIVNDFQKGDIAEGYSVSREKKESFPLTVTSAQKNPTAFYLCASSIQRTQRLNTGELFFGEGSRLTVL.

J is TRBJ1-2 and V is TRBV28; D not certain. Looked up from germline, CDR1 is MDHEN and CDR2 is SYDVKM. The V end lost 7 bases, the J end lost 2 bases, and 8 bases lay between the germline ends. This CDR3 comprises 12 residues. The CDR3 reads CASTLSNYGYTF. The CDR3 DNA reads TGTGCCAGCACACTCTCAAACTATGGCTACACCTTC.

The DNA of the CDR3 is TGTGCCAGCAGCGCGACAGGGGACACTGAAGCTTTCTTT. Encoded protein: CASSATGDTEAFF. The chain carries TRBV9 and TRBJ1-1; TRBD1 matches at 8 bases. The CDR3 extends over 13 amino acids. Germline V CDR1 and CDR2: SGDLS, YYNGEE. Trimming removed 3 bases from V and 3 bases from J; junction bases left unmatched: 1.

This rearrangement joins TRBV6-5 to TRBJ1-5; 7 nucleotides align to TRBD1. The ends lost 8 bases at V and 5 bases at J; junction bases unmatched: 3. CDR3 length equals 12 residues. CDR1 and CDR2 from the germline V gene are MNHEY and SVGAGI. The CDR3 DNA sequence: TGTGCCAGCCGCACAGGGGATCAGCCCCAGCATTTT. Translating it yields CASRTGDQPQHF.

The chain is built from TRBV9 and TRBJ2-1, with D possibly matching TRBD2 (6 bases). Germline values: CDR1 SGDLS, CDR2 YYNGEE. V lost 0 bases and J lost 3, with 10 bases in between. This CDR3 comprises 15 residues. CDR3 in amino acids: CASSVAGEGYNEQFF. The CDR3 DNA reads TGTGCCAGCAGCGTAGCGGGAGAGGGCTACAATGAGCAGTTCTTC. The full variable domain, with the rest looked up from reference TRBV9 and TRBJ2-1, is DSGVTQTPKHLITATGQRVTLRCSPRSGDLSVYWYQQSLDQGLQFLIQYYNGEERAKGNILERFSAQQFPDLHSELNLSSLELGDSALYFCASSVAGEGYNEQFFGPGTRLTVL.

This chain links TRBV19 with TRBJ2-3, with 7 nucleotides matching TRBD2. Losses at the gene ends were 7 bases for V and 4 bases for J; bases not matched to a gene: 8. The length of the CDR3 is 14 residues. Per germline, CDR1 LNHDA and CDR2 SQIVND (reference sequence). The CDR3 protein is CASKSGGAADTQYF. In DNA, the CDR3 is TGTGCCAGTAAATCGGGGGGTGCGGCAGATACGCAGTATTTT.

This chain joins TRBV19 and TRBJ1-1; unclear D gene. The V gene's germline CDR1 is LNHDA and CDR2 SQIVND (reference sequence). Deletions cut 5 bases from V and 2 bases from J, with 6 bases between. There are 12 residues in the CDR3. This CDR3 reads CASSLSNTEAFF. DNA for the CDR3: TGTGCCAGTAGTCTATCCAACACTGAAGCTTTCTTT.

V and J are TRBV4-2 and TRBJ2-2, with 10 bases that match TRBD2. CDR3 length: 19 amino acids. CDR1 is LGHNA and CDR2 is YNFKEQ in the germline V gene. The ends lost 4 bases at V and 4 bases at J; junction bases unmatched: 15. CDR3 sequence (DNA): TGTGCCAGCAGCCCACGACTAGCGGGTGAAACAGGGGGCACCGGGGAGCTGTTTTTT. Protein product: CASSPRLAGETGGTGELFF.

The genes are TRBV5-1 and TRBJ2-7; 9 bases match TRBD1. This CDR3 is built from 14 residues. The germline gives CDR1 SGHRS, CDR2 YFSETQ. Trimming at V came to 7 bases and at J to 6 bases, leaving 11 bases not matched to a gene. For the CDR3, the DNA is TGCGCCAGCGGAGGAGGGACAGGGTCTGCCGAGCAGTACTTC. It yields the protein CASGGGTGSAEQYF.

The chain couples TRBV30 to TRBJ1-6, with 7 bases identical to TRBD1. Per the germline V gene, CDR1 is GTSNPN and CDR2 is SVGIG (reference sequence). V trimming: 0 bases; J trimming: 8 bases; junction bases outside the gene matches: 4. This CDR3 has 14 amino acids. CDR3 in DNA: TGTGCCTGGAGTGTACAGGGGCCTTATTCACCCCTCCACTTT. Protein: CAWSVQGPYSPLHF. Filled out from reference TRBV30 and TRBJ1-6, the complete variable domain reads SQTIHQWPATLVQPVGSPLSLECTVEGTSNPNLYWYRQAAGRGLQLLFYSVGIGQISSEVPQNLSASRPQDRQFILSSKKLLLSDSGFYLCAWSVQGPYSPLHFGNGTRLTVT.

The chain couples TRBV19 to TRBJ2-7, with D possibly being TRBD2 (5 bases). The CDR3 runs 15 residues. The germline gives CDR1 LNHDA, CDR2 SQIVND (reference sequence). V was trimmed by 10 bases and J by 2 bases, leaving 21 bases between them. CDR3: CATAGPGRITYEQYF. The CDR3 region has the DNA TGTGCCACCGCGGGTCCGGGCAGGATCACCTACGAGCAGTACTTC.

The V gene is TRBV2, the J gene TRBJ1-6, with 9 bases lining up with TRBD1. The ends lost 1 base at V and 7 bases at J; junction bases unmatched: 2. This CDR3 spans 15 amino acids. Germline CDR1 reads SNHLY; CDR2 reads FYNNEI. The CDR3 protein is CASSEGGTGNSPLHF. For the CDR3, the DNA is TGTGCCAGCAGTGAAGGGGGGACAGGGAATTCACCCCTCCACTTT.

This rearrangement joins TRBV5-4 to TRBJ2-7; the D is unclear. This CDR3 is built from 15 residues. Germline lookup yields CDR1 SGHNT and CDR2 YYREEE (reference sequence). V dropped 3 bases and J dropped 0 bases, with 13 bases sitting between them. The CDR3 DNA reads as TGTGCCAGCAGCTCAAGCGCGAGAACCTCCTACGAGCAGTACTTC. Amino acid sequence: CASSSSARTSYEQYF.

The J gene is TRBJ1-4, the V gene TRBV6-6; the D gene is possibly TRBD1 (6 bases). V was shortened by 6 bases and J by 7 bases, with 21 bases between the two germline ends. Germline CDR1 MNHNY, CDR2 SVGAGI (reference sequence). This CDR3 region has 16 residues. CDR3: CASSSHLSGVGEKLFF. In nucleotides, the CDR3 is TGTGCCAGCAGCTCGCATTTGTCAGGGGTGGGTGAAAAACTGTTTTTT.

This sequence joins TRBV5-1 and TRBJ1-4; TRBD1 matches at 9 bases. Germline CDR1 and CDR2: SGHRS and YFSETQ. With 2 bases clipped from V and 1 base from J, the junction kept 6 bases outside the gene matches. The CDR3 has 17 residues. The CDR3 here is CASSFGTGTGTNEKLFF. CDR3 DNA sequence: TGCGCCAGCAGCTTCGGGACAGGGACGGGAACTAATGAAAAACTGTTTTTT. Drawing the rest from reference TRBV5-1 and TRBJ1-4, the complete variable domain is KAGVTQTPRYLIKTRGQQVTLSCSPISGHRSVSWYQQTPGQGLQFLFEYFSETQRNKGNFPGRFSGRQFSNSRSEMNVSTLELGDSALYLCASSFGTGTGTNEKLFFGSGTQLSVL.

The chain combines TRBV4-1 with TRBJ1-5; weak D call: TRBD1 (5 bases). The CDR3 loop spans 13 amino acids. Trimming stripped 11 bases from V and 2 bases from J, with 13 bases between. The V gene's germline CDR1 is MGHRA and CDR2 YSYEKL. The CDR3 nucleotides are TGCGCCTCCCAGGGTCAAGGCAATCAGCCCCAGCATTTT. Residues: CASQGQGNQPQHF.

This rearrangement joins TRBV30 to TRBJ2-1; 7 bases align to TRBD2. Germline loops: CDR1 GTSNPN, CDR2 SVGIG (reference sequence). V lost 1 base and J lost 4; bases outside the gene matches: 7. The CDR3 sequence is 15 residues long. CDR3 amino acids: CAWSEGASGYNEQFF. The CDR3, as DNA: TGTGCCTGGAGTGAGGGTGCTAGCGGATACAATGAGCAGTTCTTC.

The gene calls are TRBV5-8 and TRBJ2-5, with 7 bases aligning to TRBD2. The ends lost 3 bases at V and 4 bases at J; junction bases unmatched: 6. CDR3 length: 14 residues. Germline V lookup: CDR1 SGHTS, CDR2 YDEGEE. CDR3 region: CASSYPTSPETQYF. CDR3 DNA sequence: TGTGCCAGCAGCTACCCGACTAGCCCAGAGACCCAGTACTTC.